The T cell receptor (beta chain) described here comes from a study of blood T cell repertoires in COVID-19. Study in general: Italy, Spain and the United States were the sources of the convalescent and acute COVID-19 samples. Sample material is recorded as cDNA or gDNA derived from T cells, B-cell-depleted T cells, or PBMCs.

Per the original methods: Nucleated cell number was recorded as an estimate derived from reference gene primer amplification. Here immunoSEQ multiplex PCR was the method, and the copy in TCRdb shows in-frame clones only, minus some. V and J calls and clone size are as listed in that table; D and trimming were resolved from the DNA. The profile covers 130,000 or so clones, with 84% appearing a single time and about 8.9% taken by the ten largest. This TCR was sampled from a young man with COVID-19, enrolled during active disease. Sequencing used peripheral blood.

The CDR3 sequence is CASNKTGSYRWGETQYF. The CDR3 DNA follows: TGTGCCAGCAATAAGACAGGCTCCTACCGGTGGGGAGAGACCCAGTACTTC. The gene calls are TRBV14 and TRBJ2-5, with D tentatively TRBD1 (6 bases). The V and J ends lost 7 bases and 4 bases respectively, with 25 bases between them. The length of the CDR3 is 17 residues. CDR1 is SGHDN and CDR2 is FVKESK in the germline V gene.